This is a list of T cell receptor beta chains from one sample in a study of T cells in Graves' hyperthyroidism and ophthalmopathy. TCRdb ran MiXCR on the multiplex PCR reads and lists one entry per CDR3 protein. Found here are over 700,000 distinct CDR3 sequences, around 20% of them singletons; the top ten hold around 15%. The sample comprised blood. These receptors were collected from a woman in her fifties or sixties with Graves' hyperthyroidism that later progressed to Graves' ophthalmopathy. CDR3s include the opening cysteine and the closing phenylalanine or tryptophan. A D gene is named only where the DNA matches it firmly. The size field is filled for only some rows; it gives once, few, many or a size class.

clone size: -; V gene: TRBV3-1; CDR3 length: 14; D gene: -; J gene: TRBJ2-3; CDR3 protein: CASSQAGLADTQYF; CDR3 DNA: TGTGCCAGCAGCCAAGCTGGGCTAGCAGATACGCAGTATTTT
clone size: -; V gene: TRBV12-5; CDR3 length: 13; D gene: -; J gene: TRBJ1-5; CDR3 protein: CASGLGSYQPQHF; CDR3 DNA: TGTGCTAGTGGTTTGGGTTCTTATCAGCCCCAGCATTTT
clone size: -; V gene: TRBV12-3/TRBV12-4; CDR3 length: 13; D gene: -; J gene: TRBJ2-1; CDR3 protein: CASSFVTNNEQFF; CDR3 DNA: TGTGCCAGCAGTTTTGTTACTAACAATGAGCAGTTCTTC
clone size: -; V gene: TRBV7-9; CDR3 length: 16; D gene: -; J gene: TRBJ1-3; CDR3 protein: CASSLAPVLSGDTIYF; CDR3 DNA: TGTGCCAGCAGCTTAGCCCCGGTCCTCTCTGGAGACACCATATATTTT
clone size: -; V gene: TRBV7-7; CDR3 length: 14; D gene: -; J gene: TRBJ2-7; CDR3 protein: CASSLALDRDEQYF; CDR3 DNA: TGTGCTAGCAGCTTAGCCCTGGACCGGGACGAGCAGTACTTC
clone size: many; V gene: TRBV11-2; CDR3 length: 17; D gene: -; J gene: TRBJ1-4; CDR3 protein: CASSLVGGVATNEKLFF; CDR3 DNA: TGTGCCAGCAGCTTAGTCGGCGGGGTTGCAACTAATGAAAAACTGTTTTTT
clone size: many; V gene: TRBV6-1; CDR3 length: 15; D gene: TRBD1; J gene: TRBJ2-5; CDR3 protein: CASSSEGGRRETQYF; CDR3 DNA: TGTGCCAGCAGTTCGGAAGGGGGCAGGAGGGAGACCCAGTACTTC
clone size: -; V gene: TRBV7-2; CDR3 length: 18; D gene: TRBD2; J gene: TRBJ2-5; CDR3 protein: CASSKEDSGGGRQETQYF; CDR3 DNA: TGTGCCAGCAGCAAAGAGGATAGCGGGGGGGGAAGACAAGAGACCCAGTACTTC
clone size: many; V gene: TRBV3-1; CDR3 length: 15; D gene: TRBD1; J gene: TRBJ2-1; CDR3 protein: CASSQTLETGEEQFF; CDR3 DNA: TGTGCCAGCAGCCAAACCCTGGAGACAGGGGAAGAGCAGTTCTTC
clone size: -; V gene: TRBV19; CDR3 length: 14; D gene: -; J gene: TRBJ1-6; CDR3 protein: CASSVMALNSPLHF; CDR3 DNA: TGTGCCAGTAGCGTTATGGCTCTGAATTCACCCCTCCACTTT
clone size: few; V gene: TRBV4-1; CDR3 length: 14; D gene: -; J gene: TRBJ2-7; CDR3 protein: CASSQGRMSGEQYF; CDR3 DNA: TGCGCCAGCAGCCAGGGACGGATGAGCGGCGAGCAGTACTTC
clone size: -; V gene: TRBV19; CDR3 length: 14; D gene: -; J gene: TRBJ1-4; CDR3 protein: CASSILGNREKLFF; CDR3 DNA: TGTGCCAGTAGTATCTTGGGTAACCGTGAAAAACTGTTTTTT
clone size: few; V gene: TRBV9; CDR3 length: 13; D gene: -; J gene: TRBJ1-1; CDR3 protein: CASSVDTARQAFF; CDR3 DNA: TGTGCCAGCAGCGTAGATACAGCCCGGCAAGCTTTCTTT
clone size: many; V gene: TRBV11-1; CDR3 length: 15; D gene: -; J gene: TRBJ1-4; CDR3 protein: CASSPAGESNEKLFF; CDR3 DNA: TGTGCCAGCAGCCCAGCGGGGGAGTCTAATGAAAAACTGTTTTTT
clone size: many; V gene: TRBV3-1; CDR3 length: 14; D gene: -; J gene: TRBJ2-5; CDR3 protein: CASSSRRPGETQYF; CDR3 DNA: TGTGCCAGCAGCTCCCGCCGACCAGGAGAGACCCAGTACTTC
clone size: many; V gene: TRBV5-1; CDR3 length: 15; D gene: TRBD1; J gene: TRBJ2-1; CDR3 protein: CASSVSGTEHNEQFF; CDR3 DNA: TGCGCCAGCAGCGTATCCGGGACAGAGCACAATGAGCAGTTCTTC
clone size: few; V gene: TRBV12-3/TRBV12-4; CDR3 length: 13; D gene: -; J gene: TRBJ2-1; CDR3 protein: CASTEGPIDEQFF; CDR3 DNA: TGTGCCAGCACGGAGGGCCCTATTGATGAGCAGTTCTTC
clone size: -; V gene: TRBV19; CDR3 length: 15; D gene: -; J gene: TRBJ2-1; CDR3 protein: CASSIVGGPNNEQFF; CDR3 DNA: TGTGCCAGTAGTATAGTCGGGGGGCCGAACAATGAGCAGTTCTTC
clone size: -; V gene: TRBV10-2; CDR3 length: 16; D gene: TRBD2; J gene: TRBJ2-3; CDR3 protein: CASSATSGGNTDTQYF; CDR3 DNA: TGCGCCAGCAGTGCGACTAGCGGGGGGAACACAGATACGCAGTATTTT